This record looks at one T cell receptor (beta chain) sequence and its context. The antigen remains undetermined. Germline V gene sequence: CDR1 MNHEY, CDR2 SMNVEV (reference sequence). CDR3 size: 15 residues. V lost 8 bases and J 3 bases, leaving 17 bases between the germline ends. The data originate from a study of graft-versus-host responses after intestinal transplantation. Method: immunoSEQ multiplex PCR; TCRdb's copy keeps in-frame clones and lacks some. The data hold around 93,000 clones, with around nine tenths observed a single time. The V and J genes are TRBV27 and TRBJ2-1, with a tentative D call TRBD2 (5 bases). The TCR was taken from a human donor who received an intestinal transplant. The sample here was unstimulated CD8+ T cells sorted from spleen or lymph node cells, taken before intestinal transplant. The CDR3 protein is CASGGKDSFYNEQFF. For the CDR3, the DNA is TGTGCCAGCGGCGGTAAGGACTCTTTCTACAATGAGCAGTTCTTC.